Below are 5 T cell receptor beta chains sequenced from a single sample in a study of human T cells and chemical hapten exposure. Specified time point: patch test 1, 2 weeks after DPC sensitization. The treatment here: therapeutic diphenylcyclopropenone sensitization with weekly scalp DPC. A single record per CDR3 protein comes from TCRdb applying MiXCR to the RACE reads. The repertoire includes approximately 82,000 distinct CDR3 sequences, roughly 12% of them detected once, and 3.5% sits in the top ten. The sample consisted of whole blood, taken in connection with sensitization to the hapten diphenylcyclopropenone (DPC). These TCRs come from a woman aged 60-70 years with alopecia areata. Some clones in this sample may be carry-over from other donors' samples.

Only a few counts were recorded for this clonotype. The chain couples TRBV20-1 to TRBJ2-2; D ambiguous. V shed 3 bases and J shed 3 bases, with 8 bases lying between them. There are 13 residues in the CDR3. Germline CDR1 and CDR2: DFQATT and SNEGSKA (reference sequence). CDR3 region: CSASGGYTGELFF. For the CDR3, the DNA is TGCAGTGCTAGCGGCGGCTACACCGGGGAGCTGTTTTTT.

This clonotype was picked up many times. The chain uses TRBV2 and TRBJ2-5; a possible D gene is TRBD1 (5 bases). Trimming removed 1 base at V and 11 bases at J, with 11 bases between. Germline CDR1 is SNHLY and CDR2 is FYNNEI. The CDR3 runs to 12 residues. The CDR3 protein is CASSEVRQGQYF. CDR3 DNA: TGTGCCAGCAGTGAAGTGCGTCAGGGTCAGTACTTC.

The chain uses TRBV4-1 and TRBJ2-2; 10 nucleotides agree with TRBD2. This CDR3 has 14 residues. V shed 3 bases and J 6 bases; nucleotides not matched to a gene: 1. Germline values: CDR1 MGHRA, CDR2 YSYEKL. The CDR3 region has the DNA TGCGCCAGCAGCCATAGCGGGGGGCCCGGGGAGCTGTTTTTT. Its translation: CASSHSGGPGELFF.

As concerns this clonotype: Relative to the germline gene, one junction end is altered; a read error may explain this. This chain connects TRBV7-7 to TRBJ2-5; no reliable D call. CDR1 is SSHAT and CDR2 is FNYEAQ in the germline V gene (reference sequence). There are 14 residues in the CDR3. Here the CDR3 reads CASSYRHNQETQYF. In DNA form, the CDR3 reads TGTGCTAGCAGCTATAGACATAACCAAGAGACCCAGTACTTC.

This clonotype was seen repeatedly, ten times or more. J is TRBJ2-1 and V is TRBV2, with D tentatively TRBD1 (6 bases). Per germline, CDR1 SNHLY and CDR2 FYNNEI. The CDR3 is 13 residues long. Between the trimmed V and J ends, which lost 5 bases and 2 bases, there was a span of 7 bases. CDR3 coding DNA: TGTGCCAGCAGTCGGGACACCTACAATGAGCAGTTCTTC. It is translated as CASSRDTYNEQFF.